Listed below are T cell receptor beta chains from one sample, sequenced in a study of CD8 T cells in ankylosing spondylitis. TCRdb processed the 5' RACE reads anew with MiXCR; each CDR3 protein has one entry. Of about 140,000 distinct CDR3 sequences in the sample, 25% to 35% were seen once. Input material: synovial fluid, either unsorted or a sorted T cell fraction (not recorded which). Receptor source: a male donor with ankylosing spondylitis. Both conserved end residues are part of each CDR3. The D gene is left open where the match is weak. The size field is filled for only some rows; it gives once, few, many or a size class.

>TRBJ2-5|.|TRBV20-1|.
CSATDRLQETQYF
TGCAGTGCTACCGACAGGCTCCAAGAGACCCAGTACTTC
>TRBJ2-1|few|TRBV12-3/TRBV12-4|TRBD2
CASSPLAGGTYNEQFF
TGTGCCAGCAGCCCTTTAGCGGGGGGGACCTACAATGAGCAGTTCTTC
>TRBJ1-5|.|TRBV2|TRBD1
CASTPGQGYQPQHF
TGTGCCAGCACTCCGGGACAGGGGTATCAGCCCCAGCATTTT
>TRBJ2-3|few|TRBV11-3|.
CASSLDGGADTQYF
TGTGCCAGCAGCTTAGATGGCGGGGCAGATACGCAGTATTTT
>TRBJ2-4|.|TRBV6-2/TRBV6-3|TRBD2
CASSYAGGPLGAKNIQYF
TGTGCCAGCAGTTATGCGGGAGGGCCTCTTGGAGCCAAAAACATTCAGTACTTC
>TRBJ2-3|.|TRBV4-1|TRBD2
CASTGVEREFVDTQYF
TGCGCCAGCACCGGGGTGGAGCGGGAGTTTGTAGATACGCAGTATTTT
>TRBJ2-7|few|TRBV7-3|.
CASSLTVGYEQYF
TGTGCCAGCAGCTTAACGGTCGGCTACGAGCAGTACTTC
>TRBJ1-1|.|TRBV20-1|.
CSAPYGGAMNTEAFF
TGCAGTGCTCCTTATGGAGGGGCCATGAACACTGAAGCTTTCTTT
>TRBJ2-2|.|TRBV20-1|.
CSASLRGNTGELFF
TGCAGTGCTAGTCTGCGGGGGAACACCGGGGAGCTGTTTTTT
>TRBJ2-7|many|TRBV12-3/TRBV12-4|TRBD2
CASSPGLGTKLRLYF
TGTGCCAGCAGCCCGGGACTAGGGACGAAGCTACGACTGTACTTC
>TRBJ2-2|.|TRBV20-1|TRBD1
CSAPRGTGGAQNTGELFF
TGCAGTGCTCCCAGAGGGACAGGGGGCGCGCAGAACACCGGGGAGCTGTTTTTT
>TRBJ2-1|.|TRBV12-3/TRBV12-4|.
CASSFGRVSSYNEQFF
TGTGCCAGCAGTTTTGGGAGAGTAAGCTCCTACAATGAGCAGTTCTTC
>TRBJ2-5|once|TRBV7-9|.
CASSLQGYGETQYF
TGTGCCAGCAGCTTACAGGGATACGGGGAGACCCAGTACTTC
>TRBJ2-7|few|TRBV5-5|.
CASSQGRLPSYEQYF
TGTGCCAGCAGCCAGGGACGCCTCCCCTCCTACGAGCAGTACTTC
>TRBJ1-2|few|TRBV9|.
CASSVGAVANYGYTF
TGTGCCAGCAGCGTAGGGGCAGTAGCTAACTATGGCTACACCTTC
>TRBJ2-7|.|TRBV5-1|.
CASSFGQLTYEQYF
TGCGCCAGCAGCTTTGGCCAGCTAACCTACGAGCAGTACTTC
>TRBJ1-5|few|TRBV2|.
CASSTSHNQPQHF
TGTGCCAGCAGTACAAGCCACAATCAGCCCCAGCATTTT
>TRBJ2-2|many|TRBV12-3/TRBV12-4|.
CASRRGAGELFF
TGTGCCAGCAGACGCGGCGCCGGGGAGCTGTTTTTT
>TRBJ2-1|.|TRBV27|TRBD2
CASTWSGRSNEQFF
TGTGCCAGCACCTGGAGCGGGAGGAGCAATGAGCAGTTCTTC
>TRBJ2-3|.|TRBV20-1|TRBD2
CSASGPSGGRVRTDTQYF
TGCAGTGCTAGCGGGCCTAGCGGGGGAAGGGTCCGAACAGATACGCAGTATTTT
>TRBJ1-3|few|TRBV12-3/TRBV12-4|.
CASSLQGNSGNTIYF
TGTGCCAGCAGTTTACAAGGGAACTCTGGAAACACCATATATTTT
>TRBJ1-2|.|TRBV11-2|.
CASSEREGRDGYTF
TGTGCCAGCAGCGAAAGGGAAGGAAGAGATGGCTACACCTTC
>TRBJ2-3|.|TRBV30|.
CAWSLSSDTQYF
TGTGCCTGGAGTTTGTCCTCAGATACGCAGTATTTT
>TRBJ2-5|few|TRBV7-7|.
CASSLGGAPLQETQYF
TGTGCCAGCAGCTTAGGGGGGGCCCCACTTCAAGAGACCCAGTACTTC
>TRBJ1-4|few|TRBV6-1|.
CATLNRGGEKLFF
TGTGCCACTCTAAATCGAGGCGGTGAAAAACTGTTTTTT
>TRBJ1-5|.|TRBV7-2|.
CASSSRPFGQYQPQHF
TGTGCCAGCAGCTCCCGGCCCTTCGGGCAATATCAGCCCCAGCATTTT
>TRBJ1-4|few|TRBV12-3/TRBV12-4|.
CASRRQGFNEKLFF
TGTGCCAGCAGACGCCAGGGGTTTAATGAAAAACTGTTTTTT
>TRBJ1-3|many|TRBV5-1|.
CASSSGASGNTIYF
TGCGCCAGCAGCTCGGGCGCCTCTGGAAACACCATATATTTT
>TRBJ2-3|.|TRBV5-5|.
CASSKVAQGSGGADTQYF
TGTGCCAGCAGCAAGGTGGCCCAGGGTAGCGGAGGGGCAGATACGCAGTATTTT
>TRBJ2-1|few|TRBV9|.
CASSGRAGTLYNEQFF
TGTGCCAGCAGCGGACGGGCGGGTACGCTATACAATGAGCAGTTCTTC
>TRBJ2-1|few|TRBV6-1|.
CASSPSDRVFYNEQFF
TGTGCCAGCAGTCCCAGCGACCGAGTTTTCTACAATGAGCAGTTCTTC
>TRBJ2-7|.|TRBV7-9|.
CASSSYSRAEDEQYF
TGTGCCAGCAGCTCGTACTCCCGGGCCGAGGACGAGCAGTACTTC
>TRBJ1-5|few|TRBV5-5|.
CASSWDSNQPQHF
TGTGCCAGCAGCTGGGACTCCAATCAGCCCCAGCATTTT
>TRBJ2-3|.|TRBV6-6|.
CASSPVEGTQYF
TGTGCCAGCAGCCCCGTGGAGGGTACGCAGTATTTT
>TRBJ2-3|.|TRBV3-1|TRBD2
CASSRGGGADTQYF
TGTGCCAGCAGCCGGGGGGGGGGTGCGGATACGCAGTATTTT
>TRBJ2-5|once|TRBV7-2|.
CASSRGLQETQYF
TGTGCCAGCAGCCGCGGACTGCAAGAGACCCAGTACTTC
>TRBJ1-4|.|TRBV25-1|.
CASSEFLDGATNEKLFF
TGTGCCAGCAGTGAATTTTTGGACGGAGCAACTAATGAAAAACTGTTTTTT
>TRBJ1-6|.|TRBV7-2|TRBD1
CASSLGGQNNSPLHF
TGTGCCAGCAGCTTAGGGGGACAGAATAATTCACCCCTCCACTTT
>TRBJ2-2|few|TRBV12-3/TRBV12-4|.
CASSAYRGGNTGELFF
TGTGCCAGCAGTGCTTACAGGGGGGGCAACACCGGGGAGCTGTTTTTT
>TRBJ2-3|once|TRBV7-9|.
CASSPNRQLSQSTQYF
TGTGCCAGCAGCCCCAACCGACAGTTATCACAGAGTACGCAGTATTTT